Below are 29 T cell receptor beta chains sequenced from a single sample in a study of cytomegalovirus exposure and HLA in healthy donors. The PCR had 60 Vbeta and 13 Jbeta primers. Assay: immunoSEQ multiplex PCR; the TCRdb copy retains only in-frame clones and omits some. The sample lists approximately 89,000 clones, around 68% occurring once. Sequenced material: PBMCs. The receptors shown here come from a female donor in good health and CMV-seronegative.

This sequence joins TRBV6-6 and TRBJ1-3; D ambiguous. V was clipped by 6 bases and J by 0 bases, with 6 bases between them. Germline assignment: CDR1 MNHNY and CDR2 SVGAGI (reference sequence). This CDR3 region has 13 residues. CDR3 nucleotides: TGTGCCAGCAGGGCCCGCTCTGGAAACACCATATATTTT. It yields the protein CASRARSGNTIYF.

V is TRBV5-4 and J is TRBJ2-5, with 7 bases that match TRBD2. The trim removed 3 bases at V and 6 bases at J, leaving 14 bases unmatched. CDR1 and CDR2 (germline): SGHNT, YYREEE (reference sequence). This CDR3 comprises 16 residues. This chain's CDR3 is CASSSRGAGVEKTQYF. CDR3 in DNA: TGTGCCAGCAGCTCCCGCGGGGCGGGGGTCGAAAAGACCCAGTACTTC.

The CDR3 reads CASSPRTGIDEQYF. The CDR3 DNA follows: TGTGCCAGCAGCCCTAGGACAGGGATAGACGAGCAGTACTTC. V and J are TRBV9 and TRBJ2-7; 8 bases are shared with TRBD1. This CDR3 is 14 amino acids long. Germline V gene lookup returns CDR1 SGDLS and CDR2 YYNGEE. V gave up 4 bases and J gave up 5 bases; unmatched junction bases: 8.

The chain is built from TRBV11-3 and TRBJ2-7; a possible D gene is TRBD1 (5 bases). V was clipped by 0 bases and J by 5 bases, with 14 bases between them. The CDR3 totals 15 residues. In germline, CDR1 is SGHNT, CDR2 YENEEA. The CDR3 nucleotides are TGTGCCAGCAGCTTAGAAGGGGTAGGGTTCAACGAGCAGTACTTC. Amino acids: CASSLEGVGFNEQYF.

This chain links TRBV2 with TRBJ1-5, with a tentative D call TRBD1 (6 bases). Trimming removed 8 bases from V and 0 bases from J, with 11 bases in between. CDR1 and CDR2 (germline): SNHLY, FYNNEI. CDR3 length: 14 amino acids. Here the CDR3 DNA reads TGTGCCAGCCGTCGGACAGTTAGCAATCAGCCCCAGCATTTT. Protein product: CASRRTVSNQPQHF.

This clone has only one observation. The rearrangement links TRBV6-5 to TRBJ2-7, with D hard to call. Germline V gene sequence: CDR1 MNHEY, CDR2 SVGAGI. This CDR3 contains 14 residues. V was clipped by 5 bases and J by 5 bases, with 16 bases between them. This CDR3 is CASSTPLGSNEQYF. The CDR3 bases are TGTGCCAGCAGTACGCCCCTAGGATCTAACGAGCAGTACTTC.

This chain's CDR3 is CASSYRERTGGEQYF. CDR3 DNA: TGCGCCAGCAGCTACAGGGAGCGGACAGGGGGCGAGCAGTACTTC. The chain is built from TRBV5-1 and TRBJ2-7, with 10 bases that match TRBD1. Trimming took 3 bases from V and 6 from J; bases not matched to a gene: 9. The V gene's germline CDR1 is SGHRS and CDR2 YFSETQ. The CDR3 is 15 residues long.

V and J are TRBV10-3 and TRBJ2-3; tentatively, D is TRBD2 (7 bases). The CDR3 covers 16 residues. The germline V and J ends were trimmed by 3 bases and 2 bases, with 15 bases remaining between them. Germline V gene data show CDR1 as ENHRY and CDR2 as SYGVKD. CDR3 region: CAISEGGGSPTDTQYF. The CDR3 region has the DNA TGTGCCATCAGTGAAGGGGGGGGCTCCCCCACAGATACGCAGTATTTT.

The chain links TRBV6-1 to TRBJ2-2, with D perhaps TRBD2 (5 bases). Germline assignment: CDR1 MNHNS and CDR2 SASEGT. Between the trimmed V and J ends, which lost 7 bases and 3 bases, there was a span of 9 bases. The CDR3 runs 13 residues. The DNA for the CDR3 is TGTGCCAGCATGCCGCGGGACACCGGGGAGCTGTTTTTT. Translation gives CASMPRDTGELFF.

This clone was seen only once. The chain has TRBV7-6 and TRBJ1-6; 7 bases agree with TRBD1. The trim removed 1 base at V and 10 bases at J, leaving 7 bases unmatched. Germline V gives CDR1 SGHVS, CDR2 FNYEAQ. The CDR3 consists of 15 residues. The CDR3 reads CASSLGQGGGSPLHF. Here the CDR3 DNA reads TGTGCCAGCAGCTTAGGACAGGGTGGTGGGTCACCCCTCCACTTT.

The rearrangement links TRBV2 to TRBJ2-1; 7 bases are shared with TRBD2. Trimming cost V 4 bases and J 9 bases; bases outside gene matches: 12. Germline lookup yields CDR1 SNHLY and CDR2 FYNNEI. The CDR3 spans 15 residues. The CDR3 is CASSGDQTSIGEQFF. CDR3 DNA: TGTGCCAGCAGTGGGGACCAGACTAGCATCGGTGAGCAGTTCTTC.

V and J are TRBV13 and TRBJ2-1, with 8 positions matching TRBD2. Trimming cost V 2 bases and J 5 bases; bases outside gene matches: 2. The CDR3 loop spans 14 amino acids. Germline CDR1 PRHDT, CDR2 FYEKMQ (reference sequence). The CDR3 bases are TGTGCCAGCAGCTTAACTAGCGGCAACAATGAGCAGTTCTTC. Encoded protein: CASSLTSGNNEQFF.

The chain has TRBV6-6 and TRBJ1-6; D call uncertain. Trimming removed 6 bases at V and 10 bases at J, with 10 bases between. The CDR3 length is 12 residues. The germline V gene has CDR1 MNHNY and CDR2 SVGAGI (reference sequence). The chain's CDR3 is CASSPPGSPLHF. CDR3 DNA: TGTGCCAGCAGCCCCCCGGGATCACCCCTCCACTTT.

This sequence joins TRBV28 and TRBJ1-1; D is undetermined. Germline CDR1 MDHEN, CDR2 SYDVKM. The CDR3 extends over 14 amino acids. Deletions cut 6 bases from V and 3 bases from J, with 14 bases between. The CDR3 DNA is TGTGCCAGCAGACCGATTGACACCCACACTGAAGCTTTCTTT. Amino acids: CASRPIDTHTEAFF.

The J gene is TRBJ1-1, the V gene TRBV4-2, with D possibly being TRBD1 (5 bases). Trimming shortened V by 0 bases and J by 5 bases, and 13 bases separated the two germline ends. Germline CDR1 LGHNA, CDR2 YNFKEQ. This CDR3 region has 15 residues. CDR3 sequence: CASSQDRGGRTEAFF. Here the CDR3 DNA reads TGTGCCAGCAGCCAAGATCGTGGGGGGAGAACTGAAGCTTTCTTT.

J is TRBJ2-3 and V is TRBV9, with 10 bases fitting TRBD2. V lost 2 bases and J lost 3; bases outside the gene matches: 3. The CDR3 covers 15 residues. CDR1 is SGDLS and CDR2 is YYNGEE in the germline V gene. This CDR3 is CASSVSGGATDTQYF. In DNA form, the CDR3 reads TGTGCCAGCAGCGTCAGCGGGGGGGCTACAGATACGCAGTATTTT.

V gene TRBV29-1 combines with J gene TRBJ1-2; D is undetermined. The CDR3 is 14 residues long. V dropped 0 bases and J dropped 4 bases, with 12 bases sitting between them. Germline CDR1 and CDR2: SQVTM and ANQGSEA. The CDR3 reads CSVEERVAGYGYTF. Here the CDR3 DNA reads TGCAGCGTTGAAGAACGGGTAGCCGGCTATGGCTACACCTTC.

J is TRBJ2-7 and V is TRBV6-5; D uncertain. In germline, CDR1 is MNHEY, CDR2 SVGAGI. This CDR3 has 13 amino acids. V lost 8 bases and J 1 base, leaving 12 bases between the germline ends. CDR3 coding DNA: TGTGCCAGCTTCTCCCACTCTTCCTACGAGCAGTACTTC. Translation: CASFSHSSYEQYF.

This clone has a single count. The rearrangement joins TRBV18 to TRBJ1-2, with D tentatively TRBD1 (5 bases). Trimming left V 4 bases short and J 4 bases short, with 13 bases between. The CDR3 covers 14 residues. Germline V gene sequence: CDR1 KGHSH, CDR2 LQKENI. The CDR3 nucleotides are TGTGCCAGCTCACTATCCGGGACTACCTATGGCTACACCTTC. Translating gives CASSLSGTTYGYTF. Full variable domain (outside the CDR3, taken from reference TRBV18 and TRBJ1-2): NAGVMQNPRHLVRRRGQEARLRCSPMKGHSHVYWYRQLPEEGLKFMVYLQKENIIDESGMPKERFSAEFPKEGPSILRIQQVVRGDSAAYFCASSLSGTTYGYTFGSGTRLTVV.

The chain recombines TRBV6-1 with TRBJ1-3; tentatively, D is TRBD1 (6 bases). V dropped 0 bases and J dropped 3 bases, with 9 bases sitting between them. CDR3 length equals 15 residues. Per germline, CDR1 MNHNS and CDR2 SASEGT. DNA of the CDR3: TGTGCCAGCAGTGAAGCTACAGGGAGTGGAAACACCATATATTTT. It codes for CASSEATGSGNTIYF.

This clone has just a few counts. The rearrangement joins TRBV19 to TRBJ2-7; 9 nucleotides match TRBD1. After removal of 3 bases from V and 3 bases from J, the junction contained 0 bases not matched to a gene. The germline CDR1 and CDR2 sequences are LNHDA and SQIVND (reference sequence). The CDR3 length is 13 residues. CDR3 region: CASSMDRGYEQYF. The CDR3 DNA is TGTGCCAGTAGTATGGACAGGGGCTACGAGCAGTACTTC.

This clone appeared a few times. The J gene is TRBJ1-3, the V gene TRBV4-3, with D unclear. Germline V CDR1 and CDR2: LGHNA, YSLEER. The ends were cut back, 0 bases at V and 0 bases at J, with 12 bases in the middle. The CDR3 sequence is 17 residues long. The CDR3 here is CASSQDPPGDSGNTIYF. The CDR3 DNA follows: TGCGCCAGCAGCCAAGACCCCCCCGGGGACTCTGGAAACACCATATATTTT.

The chain joins TRBV7-2 to TRBJ1-5; 8 nucleotides agree with TRBD1. CDR1 and CDR2 from the germline V gene are SGHTA and FQGNSA. The CDR3 is 17 residues long. V lost 5 bases and J lost 1; bases outside the gene matches: 10. Here the CDR3 DNA reads TGTGCCAGCAGCCCAGATAGGCAGGGGGCAAGCAATCAGCCCCAGCATTTT. Encoded protein: CASSPDRQGASNQPQHF.

This clone is deemed medium-sized. V gene TRBV19 combines with J gene TRBJ1-5; the D is unclear. The CDR3 sequence is 14 residues long. CDR1 LNHDA and CDR2 SQIVND come from the germline V gene (reference sequence). Between the trimmed V and J ends, which lost 4 bases and 0 bases, there was a span of 7 bases. The CDR3 spells CASSTDYSNQPQHF. The CDR3, as DNA: TGTGCCAGTAGTACAGACTATAGCAATCAGCCCCAGCATTTT.

There are a few counts of this clone. CDR3 in DNA: TGCGCCAGCAGCCACCCTTGGGCAGAGACCCAGTACTTC. Translation: CASSHPWAETQYF. This rearrangement joins TRBV4-1 to TRBJ2-5; D is undetermined. Trimming removed 3 bases at V and 4 bases at J, with 9 bases between. CDR1 is MGHRA, CDR2 YSYEKL, per germline. The length of the CDR3 is 13 residues.

The chain joins TRBV5-1 to TRBJ1-4; 10 nucleotides align to TRBD1. In germline, CDR1 is SGHRS, CDR2 YFSETQ. The CDR3 length is 14 residues. V shed 3 bases and J 6 bases; nucleotides not matched to a gene: 2. In nucleotides, the CDR3 is TGCGCCAGCAGCTCAGACAGGGGGCATGAAAAACTGTTTTTT. Amino acids: CASSSDRGHEKLFF.

The rearrangement uses TRBV6-1 and TRBJ2-7, with 7 bases lining up with TRBD1. Germline V lookup: CDR1 MNHNS, CDR2 SASEGT. The CDR3 spans 14 residues. With 0 bases clipped from V and 3 bases from J, the junction kept 2 bases outside the gene matches. The CDR3 DNA is TGTGCCAGCAGTGAAGCAGGGGGCGTCTACGAGCAGTACTTC. Encoded protein: CASSEAGGVYEQYF.

This clone turned up a few times. Here the CDR3 DNA reads TGTGCCAGCAGCGCAGGGGGTGGCAGGGGATACAATGAGCAGTTCTTC. Translating gives CASSAGGGRGYNEQFF. J is TRBJ2-1 and V is TRBV11-2, with 7 bases that match TRBD1. This CDR3 contains 16 residues. Per the germline V gene, CDR1 is SGHAT and CDR2 is FQNNGV. Trimming cost V 5 bases and J 4 bases; bases outside gene matches: 11. The full variable domain, completed using reference TRBV11-2 and TRBJ2-1, is EAGVAQSPRYKIIEKRQSVAFWCNPISGHATLYWYQQILGQGPKLLIQFQNNGVVDDSQLPKDRFSAERLKGVDSTLKIQPAKLEDSAVYLCASSAGGGRGYNEQFFGPGTRLTVL.

The chain employs TRBV30 and TRBJ2-2; 7 bases align to TRBD2. The germline V gene has CDR1 GTSNPN and CDR2 SVGIG (reference sequence). The CDR3 length is 14 residues. Trimming took 5 bases from V and 6 from J; bases not matched to a gene: 9. The CDR3 DNA is TGTGCCTGGGAAGGACTAGTCAGGTCCGGGGAGCTGTTTTTT. Translating gives CAWEGLVRSGELFF.